These T cell receptor beta chains were read from a single sample in a study of graft-versus-host responses after intestinal transplantation. This table comes from immunoSEQ multiplex PCR, and its TCRdb copy is limited to in-frame clones, with some not included. The sample comprises roughly 99,000 clones, 80% to 95% of which are singletons, and approximately 0.07% rests with the top ten. For these TCRs, the target antigens are not known. Sequenced material: unstimulated CD8+ T cells sorted from spleen or lymph node cells, taken before transplant. The receptors derive from a human donor who was the organ donor for an intestinal transplant. Both conserved end residues are part of each CDR3. The D gene is left open where the match is weak. Not all rows give a size; the values are once, few, many and, for expanded clones, a class.

>.|.|TRBV9|TRBJ2-1
TGTGCCAGCAGCGTAGCCTTAGCAGACAATGAGCAGTTCTTC
CASSVALADNEQFF
>.|.|TRBV29-1|TRBJ1-1
TGCAGCGCCTTAGAGGGTACTGAAGCTTTCTTT
CSALEGTEAFF
>.|TRBD2|TRBV2|TRBJ2-1
TGTGCCAGAACTAGCGGGGGTTGGAATGAGCAGTTCTTC
CARTSGGWNEQFF
>.|.|TRBV27|TRBJ2-5
TGTGCCAGCAGTTTATCTGCGAACGACCAAGAGACCCAGTACTTC
CASSLSANDQETQYF
>.|.|TRBV13|TRBJ2-2
TGTGCCAGCAGCTTAGACACCGCGGCCGGGGAGCTGTTTTTT
CASSLDTAAGELFF
>few|TRBD2|TRBV4-1|TRBJ2-5
TGCGCCAGCAGCCAAGAAACCCTAGCGGGGGCTGAGACCCAGTACTTC
CASSQETLAGAETQYF
>.|.|TRBV6-1|TRBJ1-2
TGTGCCAGCAGTGAAGCTGGGGCAGGGTATTTCCTCTATGGCTACACCTTC
CASSEAGAGYFLYGYTF
>few|TRBD1|TRBV6-5|TRBJ1-6
TGTGCCAGCAGTTGGACACAGGGGGCAAATAATTCACCCCTCCACTTT
CASSWTQGANNSPLHF
>.|.|TRBV18|TRBJ2-1
TGTGCCAGCTCCCCGTGGCGGGGAGAAACCTACAATGAGCAGTTCTTC
CASSPWRGETYNEQFF
>.|.|TRBV27|TRBJ1-5
TGTGCCAGCAGTTTCAATGGAGCTAATCAGCCCCAGCATTTT
CASSFNGANQPQHF
>.|.|TRBV25-1|TRBJ2-5
TGTGCCAGCAGTGAAGCTAGCCCACCCGGGACCCAGTACTTC
CASSEASPPGTQYF
>.|.|TRBV7-9|TRBJ2-3
TGTGCCAGCAGCTTTGCCCCCCGGCTAGGAGGCTATGATACGCAGTATTTT
CASSFAPRLGGYDTQYF
>.|TRBD2|TRBV4-2|TRBJ2-5
TGTGCCAGCAGCCAAGGGGCTAGCGGGGGATCGGAGACCCAGTACTTC
CASSQGASGGSETQYF
>.|.|TRBV30|TRBJ2-1
TGTGCCTGGATAACGGGACTCGGGGAGCAGTTCTTC
CAWITGLGEQFF
>.|TRBD1|TRBV5-1|TRBJ1-2
TGCGCCAGCAGCTTGCCCGGGACAGGGGATGGCTACACCTTC
CASSLPGTGDGYTF
>few|.|TRBV30|TRBJ1-1
TGTGCCTGGAGGGACCTGGGGCCCTTTTCTGAAGCTTTCTTT
CAWRDLGPFSEAFF
>.|.|TRBV13|TRBJ2-7
TGTGCCAGCAGCAAGACAGATAACTACGAGCAGTACTTC
CASSKTDNYEQYF
>.|.|TRBV19|TRBJ2-7
TGTGCCAGTAGTACGATGCAGGGCATCGAGCAGTACTTC
CASSTMQGIEQYF
>.|TRBD2|TRBV5-1|TRBJ2-5
TGCGCCAGCAGCTTGTTAGCGGGAGCGAAGGAGCAGTACTTC
CASSLLAGAKEQYF
>.|.|TRBV4-2|TRBJ2-1
TGTGCCAGCAGCGCGGGACTCGACAATGAGCAGTTCTTC
CASSAGLDNEQFF
>.|TRBD2|TRBV6-6|TRBJ2-7
TGTGCCAGCAGTCGGGGACTAGCGGGAGGGTACGAGCAGTACTTC
CASSRGLAGGYEQYF
>.|.|TRBV6-1|TRBJ1-2
TGTGCCAGCAAAAACAGGGAGAGTTATGGCTACACCTTC
CASKNRESYGYTF
>once|.|TRBV11-3|TRBJ2-7
TGTGCCAGCAGCTCCACGGAACCGGGGAGCTCCTACGAGCAGTACTTC
CASSSTEPGSSYEQYF
>.|TRBD1|TRBV27|TRBJ1-1
TGTGCCAGCAGTCCGACAGGGCCCACTGAAGCTTTCTTT
CASSPTGPTEAFF
>.|TRBD1|TRBV7-3|TRBJ2-1
TGTGCCAGCAGCTCGACAGGGGGCAATGAGCAGTTCTTC
CASSSTGGNEQFF
>.|TRBD1|TRBV5-1|TRBJ1-1
TGCGCCAGCAGCTTGGACAGGGGGCTGAGCACTGAAGCTTTCTTT
CASSLDRGLSTEAFF